This TCR beta chain was identified in a study of long-term antiretroviral therapy in people with HIV. Notes on the study in general: Blood obtained between the mid-2000s and the late 2010s may reflect older ART regimens. Repertoires in HIV (unlike those of controls) had narrower CDR3 length ranges. Participants lacked recorded data on ART adherence, viral resistance or therapy changes.

immunoSEQ v3.0 was run at survey level. Sequenced by immunoSEQ multiplex PCR; TCRdb stores in-frame clones only, minus some. The repertoire consists of just over 15,000 clones, with approximately 80% occurring once and the leading ten covering around 20%. There was at least one pre-ART PBMC sample for each donor, plus at least two post-ART PBMC samples. Regarding this clone: Its antigen is not known.

Per the germline V gene, CDR1 is SGHAT and CDR2 is FQNNGV. V was shortened by 4 bases and J by 2 bases, with 11 bases between the two germline ends. The CDR3 spans 14 residues. This TCR was sampled from a man aged 40-49 years with HIV. The chain joins TRBV11-2 to TRBJ1-1; weak D call: TRBD1 (5 bases). Material: unsorted PBMCs, obtained just before starting antiretroviral therapy. The CDR3 DNA is TGTGCCAGCAGCTCCCGGGGCGGAAACACTGAAGCTTTCTTT. Translated, it gives CASSSRGGNTEAFF.